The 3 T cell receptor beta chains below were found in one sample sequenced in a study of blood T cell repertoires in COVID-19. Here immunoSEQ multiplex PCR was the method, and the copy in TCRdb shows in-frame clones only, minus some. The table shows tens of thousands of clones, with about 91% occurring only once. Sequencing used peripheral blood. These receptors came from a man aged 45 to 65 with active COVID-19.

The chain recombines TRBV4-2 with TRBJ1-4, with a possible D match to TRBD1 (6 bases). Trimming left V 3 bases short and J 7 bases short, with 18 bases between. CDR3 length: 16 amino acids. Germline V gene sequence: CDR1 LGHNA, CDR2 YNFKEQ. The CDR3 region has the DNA TGTGCCAGCAGCCATTCCCTAGGGGGGGGAACTGAAAAACTGTTTTTT. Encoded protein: CASSHSLGGGTEKLFF.

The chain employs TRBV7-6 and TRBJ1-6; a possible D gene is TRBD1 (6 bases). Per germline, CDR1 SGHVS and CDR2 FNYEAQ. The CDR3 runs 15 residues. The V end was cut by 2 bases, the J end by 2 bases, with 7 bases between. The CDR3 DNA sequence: TGTGCCAGCAGCTTACAGGGGACCTATAATTCACCCCTCCACTTT. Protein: CASSLQGTYNSPLHF.

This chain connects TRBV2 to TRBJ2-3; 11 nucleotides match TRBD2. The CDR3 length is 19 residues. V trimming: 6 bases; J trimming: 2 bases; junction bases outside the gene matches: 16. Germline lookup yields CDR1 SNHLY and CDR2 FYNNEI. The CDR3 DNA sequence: TGTGCCAGCAGCGCGCCCGGTGGGCTAGCGGGGGGACTCACAGATACGCAGTATTTT. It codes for CASSAPGGLAGGLTDTQYF.